This TCR beta chain was documented in a study of blood T cell repertoires in COVID-19. After removal of 1 base from V and 1 base from J, the junction contained 4 bases not matched to a gene. The CDR3 length is 17 residues. Germline V CDR1 and CDR2: KGHDR, SFDVKD. In its sample, this clone was seen a few times. Original handling: Estimation of nucleated cell counts relied on the amplification of reference gene primers. Repertoires were generated with immunoSEQ multiplex PCR, while TCRdb's copy carries only in-frame clones and drops some. That table is the source of V, J and clone size, and D and trimming were worked out from the DNA. The profile shows about 140,000 clones, 87% of them singletons.

The sequence was collected from a human donor in a cohort sampled during active COVID-19. This chain links TRBV24-1 with TRBJ1-1, with 11 bases lining up with TRBD1. The sample comprised peripheral blood. The CDR3 region is CATSDFYGTGGNTEAFF. CDR3 coding DNA: TGTGCCACCAGTGATTTCTATGGGACAGGGGGGAACACTGAAGCTTTCTTT.